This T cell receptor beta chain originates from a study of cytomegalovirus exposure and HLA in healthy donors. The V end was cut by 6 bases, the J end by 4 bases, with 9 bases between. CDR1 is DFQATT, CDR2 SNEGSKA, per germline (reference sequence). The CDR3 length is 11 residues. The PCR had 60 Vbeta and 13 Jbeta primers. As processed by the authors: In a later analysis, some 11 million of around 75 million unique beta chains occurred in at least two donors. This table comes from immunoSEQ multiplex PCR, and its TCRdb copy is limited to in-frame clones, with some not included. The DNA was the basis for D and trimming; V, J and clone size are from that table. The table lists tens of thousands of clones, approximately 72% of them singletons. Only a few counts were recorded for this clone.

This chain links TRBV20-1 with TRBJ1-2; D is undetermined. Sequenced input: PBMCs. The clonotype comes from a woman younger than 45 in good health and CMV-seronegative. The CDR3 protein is CSALGGYGYTF. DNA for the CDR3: TGCAGTGCCTTAGGAGGCTATGGCTACACCTTC.